The source of this T cell receptor beta chain is a study of T cell responses to AZD1222 COVID-19 vaccine. Worth noting for this clone: The target antigen is unknown.

Trimming removed 5 bases from V and 3 bases from J, with 16 bases in between. Per the germline V gene, CDR1 is SGHTA and CDR2 is FQGNSA. The CDR3 is 15 amino acids. Clones were sequenced by immunoSEQ multiplex PCR, and TCRdb holds only the in-frame ones, with some missing. The profile covers 75,000 to 85,000 clones, with about nine tenths appearing a single time and roughly a quarter taken by the ten largest. Study-level results: Clonal diversity may have been underestimated, and the donors were mostly white British, with more females than males. Sampled repertoires all dated from after the peak T cell response. Within unmutated variant regions lay the reported targets of nearly half of spike-specific TCRs.

The chain employs TRBV7-2 and TRBJ1-1; a weak D match, TRBD1 (6 bases). The sample in question was peripheral blood, obtained on day 0 of AZD1222 vaccination. This clonotype was obtained from an adult in good health. For the CDR3, the DNA is TGTGCCAGCAGCATCGGACAGAGCGGCGACACTGAAGCTTTCTTT. It yields the protein CASSIGQSGDTEAFF.